The T cell receptor (beta chain) under discussion was sequenced for a study of blood T cell repertoires in COVID-19. Looking at the study overall: COVID-19 samples collected from the United States, Italy and Spain covered acute and convalescent phases.

CDR3 length equals 12 residues. In assigning cohorts, the study relied on participant-reported clinical history. Original analysis: Reference gene primer amplification in the assay estimated nucleated cell counts. TCRdb's copy holds only in-frame clones and misses some; the assay was immunoSEQ multiplex PCR. V, J and clone size derive from that table, while D and trimming were established from the DNA sequence. The sample includes approximately 150,000 clones, 84% of them seen just once. The rearrangement uses TRBV21-1 and TRBJ1-2; the D segment call TRBD1 is taken from the table without a DNA check. TRBV21-1 is flagged as a pseudogene. The specimen sequenced was PBMCs or T cells enriched from blood (not recorded which). This receptor was obtained from a woman in her forties or fifties with acute COVID-19. The CDR3 reads CASSTGNYGYTF. CDR3 bases: TGTGCCAGCAGCACAGGGAACTATGGCTACACCTTC.